Listed below are T cell receptor beta chains from one sample, sequenced in a study of sequential checkpoint blockade in melanoma. Clones were sequenced by immunoSEQ multiplex PCR, and TCRdb holds only the in-frame ones, with some missing. The table has some 25,000 clones, around three quarters seen once; the top ten hold about an eighth. Sequenced material: CD8+ T cells sorted from blood (inferred from file names), taken from a patient given nivolumab and ipilimumab in sequence. These receptor sequences come from a human donor with melanoma. CDR3s include the opening cysteine and the closing phenylalanine or tryptophan. Fields, in order: CDR3 DNA, CDR3 protein, D gene, J gene, V gene, clone size. A D gene is named only where the DNA matches it firmly. Size values are once, few and many counts, or a class for expanded clones, and some rows have none.

cdr3_nt: TGTGCCAGCAGCCACGAACCGGGGGGCCCCACCGGGGAGCTGTTTTTT
cdr3_aa: CASSHEPGGPTGELFF
d_call: .
j_call: TRBJ2-2
v_call: TRBV4-2
clone_size: large

cdr3_nt: TGTGCCAGCAGCCTGAGGTTAAGCAATCAGCCCCAGCATTTT
cdr3_aa: CASSLRLSNQPQHF
d_call: .
j_call: TRBJ1-5
v_call: TRBV5-8
clone_size: .

cdr3_nt: TGTGCCACCAATTGGGGGGGCAGTTCCTACAATGAGCAGTTCTTC
cdr3_aa: CATNWGGSSYNEQFF
d_call: .
j_call: TRBJ2-1
v_call: TRBV19
clone_size: .

cdr3_nt: TGTGCCAGCAGCTCCACGATGTCACCAGGCGAGACCCAGTACTTC
cdr3_aa: CASSSTMSPGETQYF
d_call: .
j_call: TRBJ2-5
v_call: TRBV7-7
clone_size: .

cdr3_nt: TGCGCCAGCAGCCAAGATCGTACATTATACGAGCAGTACTTC
cdr3_aa: CASSQDRTLYEQYF
d_call: .
j_call: TRBJ2-7
v_call: TRBV4-3
clone_size: .

cdr3_nt: TGTGCCAGCAGTCCAAGCAATTCACCCCTCCACTTT
cdr3_aa: CASSPSNSPLHF
d_call: .
j_call: TRBJ1-6
v_call: TRBV28
clone_size: .

cdr3_nt: TGTGCCAGCAGTGAAGGGACAGAACCTCAGCCCCAGCATTTT
cdr3_aa: CASSEGTEPQPQHF
d_call: TRBD1
j_call: TRBJ1-5
v_call: TRBV6-4
clone_size: .

cdr3_nt: TGCAGCGCTGAGGCGGGGGGCGGCTACACCTTC
cdr3_aa: CSAEAGGGYTF
d_call: .
j_call: TRBJ1-2
v_call: TRBV29-1
clone_size: .

cdr3_nt: TGTGCCAGCTCACCTTCGGGACTAGCCTACGAGCAGTACTTC
cdr3_aa: CASSPSGLAYEQYF
d_call: TRBD2
j_call: TRBJ2-7
v_call: TRBV18
clone_size: .

cdr3_nt: TGTGCCAGTAGTTTACCAGGGAATCAGCCCCAGCATTTT
cdr3_aa: CASSLPGNQPQHF
d_call: .
j_call: TRBJ1-5
v_call: TRBV19
clone_size: .

cdr3_nt: TGTGCCAGCAGCCCCGCTGACATCCAAGAGACCCAGTACTTC
cdr3_aa: CASSPADIQETQYF
d_call: .
j_call: TRBJ2-5
v_call: TRBV9
clone_size: .

cdr3_nt: TGTGCCAGCAGTTCCTCGGGACAGAGCTCCTACAATGAGCAGTTCTTC
cdr3_aa: CASSSSGQSSYNEQFF
d_call: TRBD1
j_call: TRBJ2-1
v_call: TRBV6-6
clone_size: .

cdr3_nt: TGTGCCAGCACCGCAACAGGGCCGCACGAGCAGTACTTC
cdr3_aa: CASTATGPHEQYF
d_call: .
j_call: TRBJ2-7
v_call: TRBV2
clone_size: .

cdr3_nt: TGCGCCAGCAGCCAGTCCGGGACTAGCGGGGGGAAAGAGACCCAGTACTTC
cdr3_aa: CASSQSGTSGGKETQYF
d_call: TRBD2
j_call: TRBJ2-5
v_call: TRBV4-1
clone_size: .

cdr3_nt: TGTGCCAGCAGCTTAGTAGCGGGGGGGCGAAAGACCCAGTACTTC
cdr3_aa: CASSLVAGGRKTQYF
d_call: TRBD2
j_call: TRBJ2-5
v_call: TRBV7-8
clone_size: few

cdr3_nt: TGCGCCAGCAGCCAAGTGAGGGAGGTCCCCGACAGGGACCAAGAGACCCAGTACTTC
cdr3_aa: CASSQVREVPDRDQETQYF
d_call: .
j_call: TRBJ2-5
v_call: TRBV4-1
clone_size: .

cdr3_nt: TGTGCCAGCAGCTTGTCTAACACTGAAGCTTTCTTT
cdr3_aa: CASSLSNTEAFF
d_call: .
j_call: TRBJ1-1
v_call: TRBV5-6
clone_size: few

cdr3_nt: TGTGCCACCTCCCTGCGCGGGGGCGTTATCACCGGGGAGCTGTTTTTT
cdr3_aa: CATSLRGGVITGELFF
d_call: .
j_call: TRBJ2-2
v_call: TRBV27
clone_size: many

cdr3_nt: TGTGCCAGCAGTTACTCGAGACAGGGTCTTACCTACGAGCAGTACTTC
cdr3_aa: CASSYSRQGLTYEQYF
d_call: TRBD1
j_call: TRBJ2-7
v_call: TRBV6-5
clone_size: .

cdr3_nt: TGTGCCAGCAGCCAACTAGCGGGGGGGACACCTCTTAAGTACAATGAGCAGTTCTTC
cdr3_aa: CASSQLAGGTPLKYNEQFF
d_call: TRBD2
j_call: TRBJ2-1
v_call: TRBV28
clone_size: .

cdr3_nt: TGTGCCAGCAGTGATTTGGAGGTCAATCAGCCCCAGCATTTT
cdr3_aa: CASSDLEVNQPQHF
d_call: .
j_call: TRBJ1-5
v_call: TRBV2
clone_size: .

cdr3_nt: TGTGCCAGCAGCCACGGGACAGAGCTACCCTACAATGAGCAGTTCTTC
cdr3_aa: CASSHGTELPYNEQFF
d_call: TRBD1
j_call: TRBJ2-1
v_call: TRBV5-8
clone_size: .

cdr3_nt: TGTGCCTGGAGTACCGGGACTAGCGGGGGGTCGAAGACCCAGTACTTC
cdr3_aa: CAWSTGTSGGSKTQYF
d_call: TRBD2
j_call: TRBJ2-5
v_call: TRBV30
clone_size: .

cdr3_nt: TGTGCCAGCAGTGAAGGGACAGAGGATAACGAGCAGTACTTC
cdr3_aa: CASSEGTEDNEQYF
d_call: .
j_call: TRBJ2-7
v_call: TRBV2
clone_size: .

cdr3_nt: TGTGCCAGCAGCGCGGCCGGGACTAGCGGGGGAAATGAGCAGTTCTTC
cdr3_aa: CASSAAGTSGGNEQFF
d_call: TRBD2
j_call: TRBJ2-1
v_call: TRBV9
clone_size: .

cdr3_nt: TGTGCCAGCAGCAACTCGGGAGAAAATAGCAATCAGCCCCAGCATTTT
cdr3_aa: CASSNSGENSNQPQHF
d_call: .
j_call: TRBJ1-5
v_call: TRBV21-1
clone_size: few

cdr3_nt: TGTGCCAGCAGAGCCGGACAGGCCTACGAGCAGTACTTC
cdr3_aa: CASRAGQAYEQYF
d_call: TRBD1
j_call: TRBJ2-7
v_call: TRBV27
clone_size: few

cdr3_nt: TGTGCCAGTAGTATAGTGGGAACAGGGGGGAATCAGCCCCAGCATTTT
cdr3_aa: CASSIVGTGGNQPQHF
d_call: TRBD1
j_call: TRBJ1-5
v_call: TRBV19
clone_size: once

cdr3_nt: TGCGCCAGCAGCTTAACCGGGACAGTGGGCAATGAGCAGTTCTTC
cdr3_aa: CASSLTGTVGNEQFF
d_call: TRBD1
j_call: TRBJ2-1
v_call: TRBV5-1
clone_size: .

cdr3_nt: TGCGCCAGCAGCTTAGGGACAGGGAGCTCTGGAAACACCATATATTTT
cdr3_aa: CASSLGTGSSGNTIYF
d_call: TRBD1
j_call: TRBJ1-3
v_call: TRBV5-1
clone_size: .

cdr3_nt: TGTGCCAGCAGCTTAGGCGGGGGCTCCTACGAGCAGTACTTC
cdr3_aa: CASSLGGGSYEQYF
d_call: TRBD2
j_call: TRBJ2-7
v_call: TRBV7-9
clone_size: .

cdr3_nt: TGTGCCAGCAGTGCTTACAGGGAAGCATCCTACGAGCAGTACTTC
cdr3_aa: CASSAYREASYEQYF
d_call: .
j_call: TRBJ2-7
v_call: TRBV27
clone_size: .

cdr3_nt: TGTGCCAGCACCGCTGGGATTACAGGGTTCGATGAGCAGTTCTTC
cdr3_aa: CASTAGITGFDEQFF
d_call: .
j_call: TRBJ2-1
v_call: TRBV7-9
clone_size: .

cdr3_nt: TGTGCCACCAGTTTGGCGGGTCAGGCATCCGAGCAGTACTTC
cdr3_aa: CATSLAGQASEQYF
d_call: .
j_call: TRBJ2-7
v_call: TRBV15
clone_size: .

cdr3_nt: TGCGCCAGCAGCCAAGACGAAGCGGGCACAGATACGCAGTATTTT
cdr3_aa: CASSQDEAGTDTQYF
d_call: .
j_call: TRBJ2-3
v_call: TRBV4-3
clone_size: .

cdr3_nt: TGCAGCGTTGATGCGGGGTTCTCTACTCACGAGCAGTACTTC
cdr3_aa: CSVDAGFSTHEQYF
d_call: .
j_call: TRBJ2-7
v_call: TRBV29-1
clone_size: .

cdr3_nt: TGTGCCAGCAGTGAAGCACCCTGGACAGTGAATAATTCACCCCTCCACTTT
cdr3_aa: CASSEAPWTVNNSPLHF
d_call: .
j_call: TRBJ1-6
v_call: TRBV6-1
clone_size: .

cdr3_nt: TGTGCCAGCAGCATAGTAGGACTAAGTTCCTACAATGAGCAGTTCTTC
cdr3_aa: CASSIVGLSSYNEQFF
d_call: .
j_call: TRBJ2-1
v_call: TRBV13
clone_size: .

cdr3_nt: TGTGCCAGCAGTTTTTCCCCAGGGAACTACAATGAGCAGTTCTTC
cdr3_aa: CASSFSPGNYNEQFF
d_call: .
j_call: TRBJ2-1
v_call: TRBV28
clone_size: once

cdr3_nt: TGTGCCAGCAGTACGGGACAGGGGAACACCGGGGAGCTGTTTTTT
cdr3_aa: CASSTGQGNTGELFF
d_call: TRBD1
j_call: TRBJ2-2
v_call: TRBV6-4
clone_size: .

cdr3_nt: TGTGCCAGCAGCCAGGGGGTCCTCAATGAGCAGTTCTTC
cdr3_aa: CASSQGVLNEQFF
d_call: TRBD1
j_call: TRBJ2-1
v_call: TRBV11-3
clone_size: .

cdr3_nt: TGTGCCAGTAGTATAGGGGGGCCCTACAATGAGCAGTTCTTC
cdr3_aa: CASSIGGPYNEQFF
d_call: .
j_call: TRBJ2-1
v_call: TRBV19
clone_size: .